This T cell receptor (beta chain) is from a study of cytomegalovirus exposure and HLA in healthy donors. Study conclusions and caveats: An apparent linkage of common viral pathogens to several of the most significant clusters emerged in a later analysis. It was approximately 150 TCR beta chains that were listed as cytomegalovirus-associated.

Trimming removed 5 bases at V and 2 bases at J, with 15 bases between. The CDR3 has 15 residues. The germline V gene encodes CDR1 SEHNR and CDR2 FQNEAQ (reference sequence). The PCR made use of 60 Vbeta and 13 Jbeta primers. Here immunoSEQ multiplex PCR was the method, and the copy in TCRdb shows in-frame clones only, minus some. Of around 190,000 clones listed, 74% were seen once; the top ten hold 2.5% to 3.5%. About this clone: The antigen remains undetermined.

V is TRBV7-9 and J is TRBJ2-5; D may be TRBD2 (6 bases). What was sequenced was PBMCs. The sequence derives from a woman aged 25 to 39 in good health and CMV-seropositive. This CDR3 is CASSLPAGGQETQYF. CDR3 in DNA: TGTGCCAGCAGCCTTCCCGCAGGAGGGCAAGAGACCCAGTACTTC.